This T cell receptor (beta chain) was retrieved from a study of early T cells in non-severe SARS-CoV-2 infection (dated by TCRdb to 2020 to 2022). Study-level background: Bulk RNA from unsorted whole blood was used for TCR sequencing, so alpha and beta chains could not be paired.

A case-control design nested within a healthcare worker cohort in London, UK, was used, with weekly nasopharyngeal swab PCR tests and blood sampling performed. Healthcare workers were enrolled in the week of the UK lockdown, from 23 to 31 March 2020, and were followed every week for up to about 15 weeks. Library method: 5' RACE. Sequenced using a NextSeq 500. The TCR library protocol attached unique molecular identifiers to individual cDNA molecules to correct for sequencing error and PCR bias. TCR alpha and beta chains were both sequenced, and the abundances of alpha and beta sequences in each sample were closely correlated with each other. From the authors' description of their analysis: Decombinator V4 was used to annotate TCR sequences for V gene, J gene and CDR3. TCRs were defined as expanded if a significant change between any two time points was detected under a Poisson model with p below 0.0001. Abundances of TCRs were expressed as counts per million after normalisation to the total number of TCRs sequenced in each sample. TRAV1-2 paired with TRAJ12, TRAJ20 or TRAJ33 defined MAIT TCRs, while TRAV10 paired with TRAJ18 defined iNKT TCRs. A search of VDJdb, accessed on 1 November 2021, was run for TCRs annotated to CMV, EBV and SARS-CoV-2, with TCRs annotated for multiple antigens excluded. TCRdb trimmed public reads at Q25 via fastp, called clones via MiXCR and kept in-frame beta chains. Rows matching on CDR3 protein sequence are summarized as one entry with the most common DNA and genes. The V and J calls and clone size come from TCRdb's table, not from the authors' own analysis. The sample yields 100,000 to 120,000 distinct CDR3 sequences; around 12% were counted once. The ten most abundant clones make up approximately 3.8% of the sample.

Concerning this clonotype: Its antigen is still unknown. No clone much larger than this one lies a single base away; base qualities are absent.

CDR1 is given as LGHDT and CDR2 as YNNKEL, both from the germline V gene (reference sequence). Trimming at the junction amounts to 1 base on V and 9 bases on J, and the germline ends lie 10 bases apart. The CDR3 sequence holds 13 residues, the cysteine and phenylalanine included. Only CDR3 DNA remains: 39 bases, in frame from the first base. Here is what the overall study found, with its caveats: Matching against VDJdb was skewed toward anti-spike CD8 responses, likely underestimated virus-specific expansions, and missed private and CD4 specificities.

The sample consisted of whole blood, taken at baseline. The rearrangement combines TRBV3-1 with TRBJ1-5, with the D gene not confidently named. The receptor was isolated from an adult who was a healthcare worker with PCR-confirmed SARS-CoV-2 infection or an uninfected control (not recorded which). The DNA is as follows: TGTGCCAGCAGCCAAGTCGCCCGGACGCCCCAGCATTTT. Its protein product is CASSQVARTPQHF.